This entry describes one T cell receptor beta chain. The antigen is unknown. The authors reverse transcribed all of the isolated RNA, so sequencing captured expressed TCRB transcripts. Repertoires were generated with immunoSEQ multiplex PCR, while TCRdb's copy carries only in-frame clones and drops some. The sample carries approximately 250,000 clones, roughly 9.6% recorded once. The CDR3 runs 14 residues. The V segment lost 1 base and the J segment 5 bases; nucleotides outside the gene matches: 3. CDR1 and CDR2 from the germline V gene are GTSNPN and SVGIG (reference sequence). The data were taken from a study of beta chain features in type 1 diabetes. Study-wide points: VDJ junctions from patients with type 1 diabetes contained fewer insertions and more deletions. A moderate, significant TCRB CDR3 shortening appeared in type 1 diabetes across four CD4+ subsets. Cells that show high TCR expression could be over-represented by cDNA sequencing.

The sample taken for sequencing was naive CD4+ T cells from blood. The sequence was obtained from a young woman in good health. The chain has TRBV30 and TRBJ1-3; TRBD1 agrees at 9 bases. CDR3 protein: CAWSGDRDRNTIYF. Here the CDR3 DNA reads TGTGCCTGGAGTGGGGACAGGGACCGAAACACCATATATTTT.